This T cell receptor (beta chain) is drawn from a study of blood T cell repertoires in COVID-19. The table came from immunoSEQ multiplex PCR; TCRdb's copy has only in-frame clones and leaves some out. The data contain over 45,000 clones, about four fifths of them singletons. CDR3 length: 15 residues. Trimming pared 4 bases from V and 0 bases from J, leaving 10 bases between. From germline, CDR1 is SGHTA and CDR2 FQGNSA. V gene TRBV7-2 combines with J gene TRBJ2-1; tentative D call: TRBD2 (5 bases). The sequence was obtained from a man in his sixties with active COVID-19. The sample was peripheral blood. The CDR3 is CASSSLGSSYNEQFF. The CDR3 nucleotides read TGTGCCAGCAGCTCCCTGGGGAGCTCCTACAATGAGCAGTTCTTC.